The present TCR beta chain was sequenced within a study of naive and memory T cell subsets. Study conclusions and caveats: Diversity fell and Gini index rose from naive through CM, EM, EMRA.

Both TRBC1 and TRBC2 were covered by a beta constant-region primer of two equimolar oligonucleotides. The ligated cDNA underwent four PCR rounds using SP2 and nested alpha and beta constant-region primers. A 12-nucleotide UMI and the SP2 primer were added to the cDNA 3' end by oligonucleotide ligation. Each CDR3 protein gets one entry after TCRdb re-called the UMI-ligation and nested PCR reads with MiXCR. The data hold 30,000 to 40,000 distinct CDR3 sequences, with approximately 18% observed a single time. Points on this clonotype: What it binds is unknown.

Cells stained for CD3, CD4, CD8, CD45RA and CD27 were sorted into four subsets. Effector memory cells were sorted as CD45RA-CD27-, EMRA cells as CD45RA+CD27-. Trimming left V 4 bases short and J 3 bases short, with 11 bases between. Looked up from germline, CDR1 is SGHRS and CDR2 is YFSETQ. The CDR3 runs to 13 residues. The source is a human donor in good health. The V call is TRBV5-1, the J call TRBJ2-7, with D tentatively TRBD1 (5 bases). Material: effector memory CD4+ T cells from blood. The subset is: effector memory, CD45RA- CD27-. The CDR3 loop reads CASSERQFYEQYF. CDR3 bases: TGCGCCAGCAGCGAGCGACAGTTCTACGAGCAGTACTTC. Full variable domain (outside the CDR3, taken from reference TRBV5-1 and TRBJ2-7): KAGVTQTPRYLIKTRGQQVTLSCSPISGHRSVSWYQQTPGQGLQFLFEYFSETQRNKGNFPGRFSGRQFSNSRSEMNVSTLELGDSALYLCASSERQFYEQYFGPGTRLTVT.